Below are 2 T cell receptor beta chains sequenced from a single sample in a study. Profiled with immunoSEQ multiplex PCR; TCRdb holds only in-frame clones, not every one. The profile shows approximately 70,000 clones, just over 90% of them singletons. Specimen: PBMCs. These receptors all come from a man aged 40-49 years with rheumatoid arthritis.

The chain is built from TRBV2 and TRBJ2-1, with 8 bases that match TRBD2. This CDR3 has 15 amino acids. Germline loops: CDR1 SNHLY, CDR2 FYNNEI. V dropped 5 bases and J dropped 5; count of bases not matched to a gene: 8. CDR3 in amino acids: CASSPSGSPNNEQFF. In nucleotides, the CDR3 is TGTGCCAGCAGTCCAAGCGGGAGTCCGAACAATGAGCAGTTCTTC. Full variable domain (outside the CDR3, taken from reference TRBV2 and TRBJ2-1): EPEVTQTPSHQVTQMGQEVILRCVPISNHLYFYWYRQILGQKVEFLVSFYNNEISEKSEIFDDQFSVERPDGSNFTLKIRSTKLEDSAMYFCASSPSGSPNNEQFFGPGTRLTVL.

CDR3 loop: CASSHTSGRSNEQFF. The CDR3 bases are TGTGCCAGCAGCCATACTAGCGGGAGGTCCAATGAGCAGTTCTTC. This sequence joins TRBV5-6 and TRBJ2-1; 12 bases are shared with TRBD2. Per the germline V gene, CDR1 is SGHDT and CDR2 is YYEEEE. This CDR3 is built from 15 residues. V gave up 4 bases and J gave up 6 bases; unmatched junction bases: 5.